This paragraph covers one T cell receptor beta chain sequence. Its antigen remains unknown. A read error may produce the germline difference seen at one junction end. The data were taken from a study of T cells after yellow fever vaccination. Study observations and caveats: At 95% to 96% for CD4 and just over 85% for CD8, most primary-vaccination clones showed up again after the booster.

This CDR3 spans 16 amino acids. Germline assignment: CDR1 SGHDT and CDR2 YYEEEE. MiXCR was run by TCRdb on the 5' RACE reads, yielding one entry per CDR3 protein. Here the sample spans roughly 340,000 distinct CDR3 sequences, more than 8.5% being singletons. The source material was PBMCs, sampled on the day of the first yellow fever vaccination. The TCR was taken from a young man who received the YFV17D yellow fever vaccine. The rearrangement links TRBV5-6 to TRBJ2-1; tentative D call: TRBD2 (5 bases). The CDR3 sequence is CASSLFLGSSYNEPFF. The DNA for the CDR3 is TGTGCCAGCAGCTTGTTTTTGGGGAGCTCCTACAATGAGCCGTTCTTC.